Following are 28 T cell receptor beta chains from one sample sequenced in a study of cytomegalovirus exposure and HLA in healthy donors. TCRdb keeps only in-frame clones here, not all; method: immunoSEQ multiplex PCR. Of about 71,000 clones listed, about 95% are singletons. Sequencing input: PBMCs. The receptors originated from a woman younger than 30 in good health and CMV-seronegative.

V and J are TRBV19 and TRBJ1-2; D might be TRBD1 (6 bases). The V gene's germline CDR1 is LNHDA and CDR2 SQIVND (reference sequence). The CDR3 is made up of 14 amino acids. V was cut by 3 bases and J by 6 bases, with 14 bases left in between. The CDR3 DNA reads as TGTGCCAGTAGTATGGGTACAGGGAGTCATGGCTACACCTTC. This gives the protein CASSMGTGSHGYTF.

The chain uses TRBV29-1 and TRBJ2-7; 12 positions match TRBD1. Germline V gene lookup returns CDR1 SQVTM and CDR2 ANQGSEA. The CDR3 runs to 14 residues. The V and J ends lost 5 bases and 7 bases, in that order; junction bases with no gene match: 9. The CDR3 protein is CSVLRDRGRGEQYF. CDR3 bases: TGCAGCGTTCTACGGGACAGGGGGCGAGGTGAGCAGTACTTC.

The rearrangement links TRBV27 to TRBJ2-1, with D tentatively TRBD2 (5 bases). The CDR3 sequence is 16 residues long. V lost 5 bases, J lost 0 bases, and 14 bases lay in between. In germline, CDR1 is MNHEY, CDR2 SMNVEV (reference sequence). The CDR3 DNA reads TGTGCCAGCAGTCTTCGACTAACAAACTCCTACAATGAGCAGTTCTTC. Its protein is CASSLRLTNSYNEQFF.

The chain combines TRBV5-4 with TRBJ1-1; the D is unclear. Looked up from germline, CDR1 is SGHNT and CDR2 is YYREEE (reference sequence). Trimming took off 4 bases at V and 7 bases at J, with 8 bases between the two ends. The CDR3 runs 11 residues. The CDR3 region has the DNA TGTGCCAGCAGCACGGGGTTTGAAGCTTTCTTT. Translation: CASSTGFEAFF. Full variable domain (rest looked up from reference TRBV5-4 and TRBJ1-1): ETGVTQSPTHLIKTRGQQVTLRCSSQSGHNTVSWYQQALGQGPQFIFQYYREEENGRGNFPPRFSGLQFPNYSSELNVNALELDDSALYLCASSTGFEAFFGQGTRLTVV.

The chain recombines TRBV5-4 with TRBJ2-7; 12 bases are shared with TRBD2. Germline assignment: CDR1 SGHNT and CDR2 YYREEE (reference sequence). The junction had 6 bases not matched to a gene; V was cut back by 0 bases and J by 2 bases. This CDR3 contains 17 residues. The CDR3 coding sequence is TGTGCCAGCAGCTTGGCCGGACTAGCGGGGATTACCTACGAGCAGTACTTC. Its protein product is CASSLAGLAGITYEQYF.

The chain is built from TRBV19 and TRBJ1-6; 10 bases are shared with TRBD1. CDR1 is LNHDA, CDR2 SQIVND, per germline (reference sequence). V trimming: 4 bases; J trimming: 6 bases; junction bases outside the gene matches: 0. The CDR3 contains 14 residues. The CDR3 nucleotides read TGTGCCAGTAGTAGGGACAGGGGTAATTCACCCCTCCACTTT. This codes for CASSRDRGNSPLHF.

This sequence joins TRBV7-9 and TRBJ2-1, with a possible D match to TRBD1 (5 bases). The CDR3 runs to 14 residues. V was cut by 5 bases and J by 4 bases, with 12 bases left in between. Germline CDR1 reads SEHNR; CDR2 reads FQNEAQ (reference sequence). The CDR3 sequence: CASSPPDTYNEQFF. The CDR3 nucleotides read TGTGCCAGCAGCCCACCGGACACTTACAATGAGCAGTTCTTC. The whole variable domain, filled in from reference TRBV7-9 and TRBJ2-1, reads DTGVSQNPRHKITKRGQNVTFRCDPISEHNRLYWYRQTLGQGPEFLTYFQNEAQLEKSRLLSDRFSAERPKGSFSTLEIQRTEQGDSAMYLCASSPPDTYNEQFFGPGTRLTVL.

The rearrangement uses TRBV27 and TRBJ2-3; TRBD1 aligns across 8 bases. CDR3 length: 14 residues. The V segment lost 6 bases and the J segment 1 base; nucleotides outside the gene matches: 3. The germline V gene encodes CDR1 MNHEY and CDR2 SMNVEV (reference sequence). The CDR3 nucleotides read TGTGCCAGCAGCACGGGACAGGGCACAGATACGCAGTATTTT. This encodes CASSTGQGTDTQYF.

This sequence joins TRBV28 and TRBJ1-5; D may be TRBD1 (6 bases). The ends were cut back, 10 bases at V and 5 bases at J, with 15 bases in the middle. CDR3 length equals 13 residues. CDR1 MDHEN and CDR2 SYDVKM come from the germline V gene. Here the CDR3 reads CANKAQGDQPQHF. As DNA, the CDR3 is TGTGCCAATAAGGCACAGGGCGATCAGCCCCAGCATTTT.

Comments on this clone: An end of the junction differs from the germline gene, which may be a read error. The V and J genes are TRBV5-8 and TRBJ2-7; D gene uncertain. CDR1 and CDR2 (germline): SGHTS, YDEGEE. CDR3 length equals 12 residues. CDR3 residues: CASTLTTYEQYF. DNA for the CDR3: TGTGCCAGCACCTTGACAACCTACGAGCAGTACTTC.

The chain couples TRBV5-4 to TRBJ2-5; 8 positions agree with TRBD2. CDR1 and CDR2 (germline): SGHNT, YYREEE (reference sequence). V shed 4 bases, J shed 4 bases, and the junction held 12 bases outside the gene matches. There are 16 residues in the CDR3. The CDR3 DNA follows: TGTGCCAGCAGCCCATTCCCCGTCGGGGGGGGAGAGACCCAGTACTTC. Protein: CASSPFPVGGGETQYF.

This clone was seen more than once but under ten times. V usage is TRBV2 and J usage is TRBJ2-5; 7 positions agree with TRBD2. After removal of 11 bases from V and 5 bases from J, the junction contained 2 bases not matched to a gene. CDR3 length: 10 residues. CDR1 SNHLY and CDR2 FYNNEI come from the germline V gene. The CDR3 here is CAGAGETQYF. CDR3 nucleotides: TGTGCCGGAGCGGGGGAGACCCAGTACTTC.

V usage is TRBV27 and J usage is TRBJ2-5, with TRBD2 identical over 9 bases. The V and J ends lost 6 bases and 5 bases, in that order; junction bases with no gene match: 10. The germline CDR1 and CDR2 sequences are MNHEY and SMNVEV (reference sequence). The CDR3 is 15 amino acids. DNA for the CDR3: TGTGCCAGCAGCTTAGTAGCGGGGGCGCCGGAGACCCAGTACTTC. Translating gives CASSLVAGAPETQYF.

The rearrangement joins TRBV6-4 to TRBJ2-1; 12 bases align to TRBD2. CDR1 MRHNA and CDR2 SNTAGT come from the germline V gene. V was pared by 6 bases and J by 0 bases, with 15 bases of the junction left unmatched. This CDR3 region has 20 residues. This CDR3 reads CASSPHVTSGGLSSYNEQFF. The CDR3 DNA is TGTGCCAGCAGCCCCCATGTGACTAGCGGGGGACTAAGCTCCTACAATGAGCAGTTCTTC.

This chain links TRBV2 with TRBJ2-4, with TRBD2 as a possible D gene (6 bases). V was trimmed by 4 bases and J by 3 bases, leaving 10 bases between them. This CDR3 is built from 14 residues. Germline-derived CDR1 and CDR2 are SNHLY and FYNNEI. The CDR3 nucleotides are TGTGCCAGCAGTGTTTCGCGGGACAAAAACATTCAGTACTTC. Encoded protein: CASSVSRDKNIQYF.

In this sample, this clone turned up once. This chain links TRBV25-1 with TRBJ2-1; 10 positions match TRBD1. Germline assignment: CDR1 MGHDK and CDR2 SYGVNS. The CDR3 totals 17 residues. Trimming cost V 3 bases and J 2 bases; bases outside gene matches: 7. CDR3 sequence (DNA): TGTGCCAGCAGTGAGGACAGGGGGGGGGTTACCTACAATGAGCAGTTCTTC. Amino acid sequence: CASSEDRGGVTYNEQFF.

V gene TRBV5-5 combines with J gene TRBJ2-4; 8 nucleotides align to TRBD1. The germline V gene encodes CDR1 SGHKS and CDR2 YYEKEE (reference sequence). The CDR3 loop spans 16 amino acids. V trimming: 5 bases; J trimming: 1 base; junction bases outside the gene matches: 8. For the CDR3, the DNA is TGTGCCAGCAGATTACACCGGGACAGGGCCAAAAACATTCAGTACTTC. This codes for CASRLHRDRAKNIQYF.

The J gene is TRBJ1-2, the V gene TRBV19; D remains unclear. Germline-derived CDR1 and CDR2 are LNHDA and SQIVND (reference sequence). Deletions cut 4 bases from V and 6 bases from J, with 18 bases between. This CDR3 spans 15 amino acids. This CDR3 is CASSNQWRPAHGYTF. CDR3 coding DNA: TGTGCCAGTAGTAACCAATGGCGGCCTGCCCATGGCTACACCTTC.

The chain couples TRBV2 to TRBJ2-2, with a tentative D call TRBD1 (6 bases). CDR1 and CDR2 (germline): SNHLY, FYNNEI. This CDR3 has 14 amino acids. Trimming removed 6 bases from V and 4 bases from J, with 12 bases in between. This CDR3 is CASRATGITGELFF. In DNA, the CDR3 is TGTGCCAGCAGGGCGACAGGAATCACCGGGGAGCTGTTTTTT.

This chain links TRBV10-1 with TRBJ2-3, with 9 bases matching TRBD2. Germline lookup yields CDR1 WNHNN and CDR2 SYGVQD (reference sequence). Trimming at V came to 2 bases and at J to 4 bases, leaving 4 bases not matched to a gene. The CDR3 has 15 residues. This CDR3 reads CASSELSGSSDTQYF. The CDR3 region has the DNA TGCGCCAGCAGTGAGCTTAGCGGGAGCTCAGATACGCAGTATTTT.

The chain uses TRBV10-3 and TRBJ2-7, with 9 bases lining up with TRBD1. Germline V gene data show CDR1 as ENHRY and CDR2 as SYGVKD. After removal of 6 bases from V and 2 bases from J, the junction contained 8 bases not matched to a gene. The CDR3 contains 15 residues. CDR3 bases: TGTGCCATCAGCGAAGCCGGGACAGGGACCTACGAGCAGTACTTC. Residues: CAISEAGTGTYEQYF.

V gene TRBV15 combines with J gene TRBJ1-5; perhaps TRBD1 as D (5 bases). This CDR3 is 13 amino acids long. Germline values: CDR1 LNHNV, CDR2 YYDKDF (reference sequence). Deletions cut 3 bases from V and 8 bases from J, with 11 bases between. CDR3 DNA: TGTGCCACCAGCAGGGAGGGACTGGAGCCCCAGCATTTT. It specifies CATSREGLEPQHF.

The chain carries TRBV13 and TRBJ1-5; D might be TRBD1 (6 bases). Germline lookup yields CDR1 PRHDT and CDR2 FYEKMQ (reference sequence). This CDR3 is 15 amino acids long. V dropped 0 bases and J dropped 1 base, with 7 bases sitting between them. CDR3 DNA sequence: TGTGCCAGCAGCTTAGGCGACAGGAGCAATCAGCCCCAGCATTTT. It encodes CASSLGDRSNQPQHF.

The CDR3 here is CTSSQDGPAEGTDTQYF. The CDR3 DNA is TGCACCAGCAGCCAAGATGGGCCAGCGGAGGGCACAGATACGCAGTATTTT. V usage is TRBV1 and J usage is TRBJ2-3; no DNA check was done on the table's D call, TRBD2. TRBV1 is recorded as a pseudogene. This CDR3 spans 17 amino acids.

J is TRBJ2-2 and V is TRBV7-2; 12 bases map to TRBD2. The CDR3 is 18 amino acids. Unmatched junction bases numbered 15, after V lost 6 bases and J lost 7 bases. Germline V gene lookup returns CDR1 SGHTA and CDR2 FQGNSA. This chain's CDR3 is CASRTRLAGAGADGELFF. CDR3 nucleotides: TGTGCCAGCAGGACAAGACTAGCGGGGGCCGGAGCCGACGGGGAGCTGTTTTTT. Combining the CDR3 with reference TRBV7-2 and TRBJ2-2 gives the whole variable domain GAGVSQSPSNKVTEKGKDVELRCDPISGHTALYWYRQSLGQGLEFLIYFQGNSAPDKSGLPSDRFSAERTGGSVSTLTIQRTQQEDSAVYLCASRTRLAGAGADGELFFGEGSRLTVL.

The V call is TRBV20-1, the J call TRBJ2-7, with no clear D. The CDR3 totals 11 residues. CDR1 is DFQATT and CDR2 is SNEGSKA in the germline V gene (reference sequence). Trimming took 4 bases from V and 6 from J, leaving 10 bases between them. The CDR3: CSATKFPEQYF. In DNA form, the CDR3 reads TGCAGTGCTACAAAATTCCCCGAGCAGTACTTC.

This clone was picked up a small number of times. The V and J genes are TRBV2 and TRBJ2-7; the D is unclear. Germline CDR1 reads SNHLY; CDR2 reads FYNNEI. CDR3 length: 14 residues. Trimming removed 6 bases from V and 3 bases from J, with 15 bases in between. The CDR3 nucleotides are TGTGCCAGCAGCGCTTATGAGCCACTCTACGAGCAGTACTTC. This gives the protein CASSAYEPLYEQYF. The variable domain in full, with the rest retrieved from reference TRBV2 and TRBJ2-7, is EPEVTQTPSHQVTQMGQEVILRCVPISNHLYFYWYRQILGQKVEFLVSFYNNEISEKSEIFDDQFSVERPDGSNFTLKIRSTKLEDSAMYFCASSAYEPLYEQYFGPGTRLTVT.

The CDR3 loop reads CASRWTSGVSYEQYF. CDR3 DNA sequence: TGTGCCAGTAGATGGACTAGCGGGGTTTCCTACGAGCAGTACTTC. This chain joins TRBV19 and TRBJ2-7; 12 bases map to TRBD2. J gave up 1 base and V 6 bases, and 4 bases lay outside the gene matches. Germline CDR1 is LNHDA and CDR2 is SQIVND (reference sequence). CDR3 length: 15 residues.